This T cell receptor beta chain is from a study of cytomegalovirus exposure and HLA in healthy donors. Study outcomes and limitations: TCR beta V segments were, for the most part, productive about 87% or about 30% of the time in an earlier analysis.

CDR1 is SGHNT, CDR2 YYREEE, per germline (reference sequence). The CDR3 contains 17 residues. V lost 4 bases, J lost 0 bases, and 10 bases stayed unmatched. The PCR was carried out with 60 Vbeta primers and 13 Jbeta primers. Assay: immunoSEQ multiplex PCR; the TCRdb copy retains only in-frame clones and omits some. The table records about 200,000 clones, 65% to 90% of them present only once. On this clone itself: What it recognizes is unknown.

Material for sequencing was PBMCs. The clonotype originates from a woman in her twenties or thirties in good health and CMV-seronegative. The chain combines TRBV5-4 with TRBJ2-1; 7 positions match TRBD2. The CDR3 spells CASSKGLPPSSYNEQFF. The CDR3 nucleotides are TGTGCCAGCAGCAAGGGACTACCCCCGAGCTCCTACAATGAGCAGTTCTTC.